This record concerns one T cell receptor beta chain sequence. The data were obtained in a study of blood T cell repertoires in COVID-19. On the study more broadly: The United States, Italy and Spain provided the acute and convalescent COVID-19 samples. Nucleic acid was either cDNA or gDNA, and it came from T cells, B-cell-depleted T cells, or PBMCs.

Per the authors' pipeline: Scientists estimated how many nucleated cells there were by amplifying reference gene primers. The data were produced by immunoSEQ multiplex PCR, yet TCRdb's version contains in-frame clones alone and is incomplete. V and J calls and clone size are those listed in that table; D and trimming were worked out from the DNA. Of roughly 49,000 clones listed, more than 85% are singletons. Germline assignment: CDR1 MDHEN and CDR2 SYDVKM. Trimming took 5 bases from V and 7 from J, leaving 11 bases between them. This CDR3 spans 12 amino acids. During active infection, Seattle patients enrolled and were then monitored through disease.

This receptor was identified in a man aged 55-75 years with COVID-19, enrolled during active disease. The sample was peripheral blood. The genes are TRBV28 and TRBJ1-2; no reliable D call. The CDR3, as DNA: TGTGCCAGCAGTCCTCGTACGGGTGGCTACACCTTC. Its protein is CASSPRTGGYTF.